This T cell receptor beta chain was sequenced during a study of blood T cell repertoires in COVID-19. This clone was seen a single time. Method: immunoSEQ multiplex PCR; TCRdb's copy keeps in-frame clones and lacks some. Of about 400,000 clones in the sample, roughly 90% are singletons; the top ten hold around 2.1%. The sequence came from a woman aged 40-49 years with acute COVID-19. The sequenced sample consisted of PBMCs or T cells enriched from blood (not recorded which).

CDR3 DNA sequence: TGTGCCATCAGGTCCGGGACTAGCGGGGGTGTCCACAATGAGCAGTTCTTC. Translating it yields CAIRSGTSGGVHNEQFF. The V gene is TRBV10-3, the J gene TRBJ2-1; 14 nucleotides match TRBD2. Unmatched junction bases numbered 9, after V lost 6 bases and J lost 5 bases. The CDR3 loop spans 17 amino acids. Germline lookup yields CDR1 ENHRY and CDR2 SYGVKD.